Listed below are T cell receptor beta chains from one sample, sequenced in a study of T-cell reconstitution after alpha-beta-depleted transplantation in children. TCRdb reprocessed the PCR reads via MiXCR and lists one record per CDR3 protein. The sample has about 500,000 distinct CDR3 sequences, approximately 30% seen once. The material sequenced was PBMCs from the stem cell graft donor, taken from the stem cell graft. These receptor sequences come from a human donor who donated a stem cell graft to a child with aplastic anemia. Each CDR3 is given without its conserved first and last residue.

J gene,V gene,CDR3 protein
TRBJ2-5,TRBV5-6,ASSFGTSTGETQY
TRBJ2-1,TRBV7-9,ASSLGAGVSNEQF
TRBJ2-1,TRBV9,ASSVEPTSLREQF
TRBJ2-1,TRBV20-1,SGPGPGTYNEQF
TRBJ2-7,TRBV29-1,SVKGGSQVSEQY
TRBJ1-5,TRBV12-3/TRBV12-4,ASSRDRGLQGQPQH
TRBJ2-1,TRBV27,ASSSWEMVLGEQF
TRBJ1-1,TRBV7-9,ASSFGRENTEAF
TRBJ1-2,TRBV20-1,SARVIGQILYT
TRBJ2-7,TRBV6-5,ASSDTYEQY
TRBJ2-1,TRBV29-1,SVRPTPYNEQF
TRBJ1-1,TRBV20-1,NPGTFVSMNTEAF
TRBJ1-6,TRBV6-2/TRBV6-3,ASSIHRTGNSPLH
TRBJ1-6,TRBV20-1,SAPFIGQGNSNSPLH
TRBJ1-5,TRBV18,ASSHYNRHSNQPQH
TRBJ2-3,TRBV9,ASSVGLAGVDTQY
TRBJ2-5,TRBV9,ASSPRGGGEETQY
TRBJ1-2,TRBV7-9,ASSLTSGGNYGYT
TRBJ2-1,TRBV2,AGSVDSPRNEQF
TRBJ2-6,TRBV12-3/TRBV12-4,ASSRRELSGANVLT
TRBJ2-3,TRBV7-2,ASSQMGQGEQTQY
TRBJ1-1,TRBV12-3/TRBV12-4,ASSLRGRMNTEAF
TRBJ2-3,TRBV28,ASRGTQGDTQY
TRBJ1-6,TRBV29-1,SVGWEGKDSPLH
TRBJ1-3,TRBV18,ASSPKGTGNTIY
TRBJ2-7,TRBV12-3/TRBV12-4,ASSRRGETGEQY
TRBJ2-1,TRBV5-1,ASSSPTFNEQF
TRBJ2-1,TRBV20-1,SAIGTSDYNEQF
TRBJ2-1,TRBV18,VSSPDIAGGPSSYNEQF
TRBJ2-3,TRBV11-3,ASSLLELAGRDTQY
TRBJ2-7,TRBV11-3,ASSRGGGTYEQY
TRBJ1-2,TRBV12-3/TRBV12-4,ASSLPDRPFYGYT
TRBJ1-1,TRBV29-1,SVAVGGTEAF